This T cell receptor (beta chain) is drawn from a study of cytomegalovirus exposure and HLA in healthy donors. Study-level background: Out of several hundred genotyped donors, roughly 80% belonged to the Caucasian-associated ancestry cluster.

Primers: 60 Vbeta forward and 13 Jbeta reverse. Assay: immunoSEQ multiplex PCR; the TCRdb copy retains only in-frame clones and omits some. The table includes 150,000 to 200,000 clones, 80% to 90% detected once. Input material: PBMCs. This receptor was identified in a woman younger than 30 in good health and CMV-seronegative.

As DNA, the CDR3 is TGTGCCATGAGACAGGGGTTGGCGCGAGAGCAGTACTTC. Translated, it gives CAMRQGLAREQYF. The chain joins TRBV10-3 to TRBJ2-5, with 8 positions matching TRBD1. The germline gives CDR1 ENHRY, CDR2 SYGVKD. After removal of 9 bases from V and 11 bases from J, the junction contained 14 bases not matched to a gene. The CDR3 is 13 amino acids.